This T cell receptor (beta chain) is from a study of graft-versus-host responses after intestinal transplantation (dated by TCRdb to about 2021). At the level of the whole study: Multivisceral, liver-intestinal, or isolated intestinal transplants were received by the recipients. Every recipient was given anti-thymocyte globulin induction, followed by approximately 3 years of maintenance tacrolimus and steroids. After intestinal transplantation, graft-versus-host and host-versus-graft alloreactive T cell clones were followed in the graft, circulation and bone marrow using bulk TCR-beta CDR3 sequencing. To identify alloreactive clones, pre-transplant mixed lymphocyte reaction products were sequenced and then compared with unstimulated pre-transplant donor and recipient T cells. The cohort enrolled under 25 intestinal transplant recipients including one retransplant, and a few patients lacking pretransplant specimens were excluded. A peak of at least 4% donor T cells among recipient peripheral blood mononuclear cells was the definition used for donor T cell macrochimerism. Rather than being sequenced by the commercial service, samples from three later patients were sequenced in-house on an Illumina MiSeq and processed with MiXCR.

General findings and caveats noted by the study authors: Early after transplant, peak levels of circulating GvH clones were associated with declines in HvG clones. The relatively low number and heterogeneity of intestinal transplant patients limited the conclusions. Patients with donor T cell macrochimerism had high GvH to HvG T cell clonal ratios in their allografts. GvH clones were found in recipient bone marrow, and some of the GvH clones appeared earlier in ileal mucosa or blood, which is consistent with an intestinal mucosal origin.

Preparation of the library involved the immunoSEQ multiplex PCR assay. Adaptive Biotechnologies carried out high-throughput TCR-beta CDR3 sequencing of genomic DNA for most patients. On the study's bioinformatics: TCR sequencing data for around 20 patients were retrieved from Adaptive's ImmunoSEQ software; three other patients were processed with MiXCR and VDJtools. CDR3 nucleotide sequences shared by donor and recipient were removed because the origin of these sequences could not be assigned. To count as alloreactive, a clone needed at least 2-fold expansion over unstimulated cells and a minimum CFSE-low frequency of 0.002% (template counts) or 0.001% (read counts). Clones detected in sequenced pre-transplant spleen, lymph node, or MLR CFSE-low populations of the donor or recipient were defined as mappable. Cumulative frequency of alloreactive clones was calculated as a percentage of all sequences weighted by copy number. TCRdb carries this immuneACCESS record with in-frame sequences only. Its versions omit some clonotypes, under half of them owing to an unresolved V gene in the studies checked, with the rest unexplained. V and J calls and clone size are those listed in that table; D and trimming were worked out from the DNA. This sample comprises 15,000 to 20,000 clones, approximately 80% of them detected only once. The ten largest clones capture about 2.1% of the sample.

This clone was seen a few times. Which antigen it targets is not known. Per-base quality was not reported, and no clone a single base away is much larger than it. From the germline V gene, CDR1 is MNHNS and CDR2 is SASEGT. Trimming removed 4 bases from V and 3 bases from J, leaving 16 bases between the germline ends. Measured from the cysteine to the phenylalanine, the CDR3 is 15 residues long. Only the CDR3 region is kept as DNA, spanning 45 bases read in frame from base 1. In the first month after transplant, blood samples were collected up to 4 times, and after that at least monthly when available.

The specimen comprised PBMCs, sampled 14 days after transplant. The sequence was collected from a human patient who received an intestinal transplant, so some T cells may come from the graft donor. Recombination connected TRBV6-1 to TRBJ2-7; a weak D assignment points to TRBD2 (5 bases agree). The CDR3 protein is CASSAVGGLLYEQYF. Read as DNA, the sequence is TGTGCCAGCAGTGCGGTAGGCGGACTTCTCTACGAGCAGTACTTC.